This TCR beta chain was observed in a study of molecular identifiers for immune sequencing clone quantification. Study-level points and caveats: It was shown that clones above 20 RNA copies held over 98% of effector molecules, but under 1% in naive cells. Single-cell amounts of spiked Jurkat TCR RNA were reportedly detectable among 950,000 to 1,000,000 naive cells.

The CDR3 totals 14 residues. Germline CDR1 and CDR2: MNHEY and SVGAGI. After removal of 2 bases from V and 6 bases from J, the junction contained 6 bases not matched to a gene. This clonotype was seen repeatedly, ten times or more. Antigen specificity is unknown. TCR libraries were built in bulk with a published protocol and specific TCR primers. Each CDR3 protein gets one entry after TCRdb re-called the PCR reads with MiXCR. This table holds over 300,000 distinct CDR3 sequences, about a quarter found once. Naive CD8 T cells were picked out by sorting for CD8+CD4-CCR7+CD45RA+. The receptor's source is a human donor in good health. Some libraries in this study had Jurkat cell RNA spiked in. The sequenced sample consisted of naive CD8+ T cells from blood, with Jurkat cell RNA spiked in. Subset reported: FACS-sorted CD8+CD4-CCR7+CD45RA+ naive T cells. V is TRBV6-5 and J is TRBJ1-1; 7 bases line up with TRBD1. CDR3 coding DNA: TGTGCCAGCAGTTACGCGGGGACAGTATCTGAAGCTTTCTTT. This translates into CASSYAGTVSEAFF.